This T cell receptor (beta chain) emerged from a study of T cell responses to AZD1222 COVID-19 vaccine. On the study more broadly: Second doses at about 4 or about 12 weeks were pooled. Findings and caveats of the study: A mostly white British donor set with more females was recruited, and clonal diversity was possibly underestimated. Once two AZD1222 doses were given, Spike-specific TCR breadth and depth went up. Nearly half of unique spike-specific TCRs reportedly avoided B.1.351 and B.1.1.7 mutated regions.

Trimming stripped 3 bases from V and 5 bases from J, with 14 bases between. The CDR3 runs to 15 residues. CDR1 ENHRY and CDR2 SYGVKD come from the germline V gene. About this clone: The antigen is not known.

Method: immunoSEQ multiplex PCR; TCRdb's copy keeps in-frame clones and lacks some. Of some 130,000 clones listed, about nine tenths are singletons. This receptor was obtained from an adult in good health. Sequences were derived from peripheral blood, sampled on day 0 of AZD1222 vaccination. J is TRBJ1-5 and V is TRBV10-3; the D gene is possibly TRBD1 (6 bases). The CDR3 sequence is CAISDAEGGYQPQHF. DNA for the CDR3: TGTGCCATCAGTGATGCAGAGGGGGGATATCAGCCCCAGCATTTT.